The clone carrying this T cell receptor (beta chain) was observed once. Its antigen is unidentified. The data were produced by immunoSEQ multiplex PCR, yet TCRdb's version contains in-frame clones alone and is incomplete. This sample has about 20,000 clones, with 92% found just once. The CDR3 is 15 amino acids. Germline CDR1 and CDR2: SQVTM and ANQGSEA. V dropped 7 bases and J dropped 6; count of bases not matched to a gene: 16. This entry belongs to a study of STAT3 mutations in large granular lymphocyte leukemia. Study conclusions and caveats: In some patients, a small highly pathogenic clone possibly went undetected. Every T-cell large granular lymphocyte leukemia patient had at least one immunodominant TCR beta clonotype.

The TCR sequence derives from a man aged 55-75 years with T-cell large granular lymphocyte leukemia. Some clones in this sample may be carry-over from other donors' samples. The chain joins TRBV29-1 to TRBJ1-2, with 8 bases that match TRBD1. The specimen was peripheral blood mononuclear cells. In DNA form, the CDR3 reads TGCAGCGCCATTGCTGGGGGGGACAGGTTGAATGGCTACACCTTC. This codes for CSAIAGGDRLNGYTF.